A selection of T cell receptor beta chains follows, all from one sample in a study of blood T cells in healthy people across ages. TCRdb analysed the 5' RACE reads with MiXCR anew, one entry per CDR3 protein. The profile covers approximately 1.5 million distinct CDR3 sequences, with roughly 43% appearing a single time and about 3.8% taken by the ten largest. The sample consisted of blood. These TCRs come from a woman aged 18-29 years in good health. CDR3s include the opening cysteine and the closing phenylalanine or tryptophan. The order of the fields is V gene, clone size, J gene, D gene, CDR3 DNA, CDR3 protein. A D gene is named only where the DNA matches it firmly. Size is omitted from some rows. Given values are once, few, many or a class for expanded clones.

v_call: TRBV11-2
clone_size: .
j_call: TRBJ1-1
d_call: .
cdr3_nt: TGTGCCAGCAGCTTAGGAACGTTGGACACTGAAGCTTTCTTT
cdr3_aa: CASSLGTLDTEAFF

v_call: TRBV3-1
clone_size: .
j_call: TRBJ2-5
d_call: .
cdr3_nt: TGTGCCGGCAGCCACACCGGGATCCCAGAGACCCAGTACTTC
cdr3_aa: CAGSHTGIPETQYF

v_call: TRBV4-2
clone_size: few
j_call: TRBJ2-5
d_call: TRBD2
cdr3_nt: TGTGCCAGCAGCCAGGGACTAGCGGGCAAGGAAGAGACCCAGTACTTC
cdr3_aa: CASSQGLAGKEETQYF

v_call: TRBV27
clone_size: .
j_call: TRBJ1-5
d_call: .
cdr3_nt: TGTGCCAGCAGCGTCAGTTGGGGTAGGAGCAATCAGCCCCAGCATTTT
cdr3_aa: CASSVSWGRSNQPQHF

v_call: TRBV2
clone_size: .
j_call: TRBJ1-1
d_call: .
cdr3_nt: TGTGCCAGCAATCGGGCCTTGAACACTGAAGCTTTCTTT
cdr3_aa: CASNRALNTEAFF

v_call: TRBV20-1
clone_size: .
j_call: TRBJ2-3
d_call: .
cdr3_nt: TGCAGTGCTAGTTTGATTCCGGGGCTAACAGATACGCAGTATTTT
cdr3_aa: CSASLIPGLTDTQYF

v_call: TRBV6-2/TRBV6-3
clone_size: .
j_call: TRBJ2-3
d_call: TRBD2
cdr3_nt: TGTGCCAGCAGTCCCCTTACGGGGGGGCCCGACGATACGCAGTATTTT
cdr3_aa: CASSPLTGGPDDTQYF

v_call: TRBV4-3
clone_size: few
j_call: TRBJ2-1
d_call: .
cdr3_nt: TGCGCCAGCAGCCAAGTCCATTCAGGACTTGGTGACAATGAGCAGTTCTTC
cdr3_aa: CASSQVHSGLGDNEQFF

v_call: TRBV9
clone_size: .
j_call: TRBJ2-3
d_call: .
cdr3_nt: TGTGCCAGCAGCGTAGGTTTAATACTAAGCACAGATACGCAGTATTTT
cdr3_aa: CASSVGLILSTDTQYF

v_call: TRBV7-2
clone_size: .
j_call: TRBJ2-3
d_call: TRBD2
cdr3_nt: TGTGCCAGCAGCGTTAGGGGGACTAGCGGGAGTTTCCCCACAGATACGCAGTATTTT
cdr3_aa: CASSVRGTSGSFPTDTQYF

v_call: TRBV4-1
clone_size: .
j_call: TRBJ2-7
d_call: TRBD1
cdr3_nt: TGCGCCAGCAGCCGGGACAGTTTCAACGAGCAGTACTTC
cdr3_aa: CASSRDSFNEQYF

v_call: TRBV3-1
clone_size: .
j_call: TRBJ2-7
d_call: .
cdr3_nt: TGTGTCAGCAGCCACCCCCGGTTTTCCTACGAGCAGTACTTC
cdr3_aa: CVSSHPRFSYEQYF

v_call: TRBV15
clone_size: few
j_call: TRBJ2-3
d_call: .
cdr3_nt: TGTGCCACCAGCAGAGGCAGGGAGGGGGCAGATACGCAGTATTTT
cdr3_aa: CATSRGREGADTQYF

v_call: TRBV4-3
clone_size: .
j_call: TRBJ1-6
d_call: TRBD1
cdr3_nt: TGCGCCAGCAGCCAAGATCCGACAGGGGGTAATTCACCCCTCCACTTT
cdr3_aa: CASSQDPTGGNSPLHF

v_call: TRBV9
clone_size: .
j_call: TRBJ2-6
d_call: TRBD2
cdr3_nt: TGTGCCAGCAGCGCCCCGACTAGCGGGAGTATATCTGGGGCCAACGTCCTGACTTTC
cdr3_aa: CASSAPTSGSISGANVLTF

v_call: TRBV5-6
clone_size: .
j_call: TRBJ1-4
d_call: .
cdr3_nt: TGTGCCAGCAGCATATACGACGGGAAGGAAAAACTGTTTTTT
cdr3_aa: CASSIYDGKEKLFF

v_call: TRBV20-1
clone_size: .
j_call: TRBJ1-2
d_call: .
cdr3_nt: TGCAGTGCTAGAGATCTGTGGCCAGGGGTTTATGATGGCTACACCTTC
cdr3_aa: CSARDLWPGVYDGYTF

v_call: TRBV7-2
clone_size: .
j_call: TRBJ2-5
d_call: .
cdr3_nt: TGTGCCAGCAGCTCCTATAATATAGGACAGGAGACCCAGTACTTC
cdr3_aa: CASSSYNIGQETQYF

v_call: TRBV20-1
clone_size: .
j_call: TRBJ2-3
d_call: .
cdr3_nt: TGCAGTGCTAGGTATACAGCCGGGCGAGGGGTAATGCAGTATTTT
cdr3_aa: CSARYTAGRGVMQYF

v_call: TRBV6-1
clone_size: few
j_call: TRBJ2-5
d_call: .
cdr3_nt: TGTGCCAGCAGTGAAGAGGCAGGGTTTATGGAGCAGTACTTC
cdr3_aa: CASSEEAGFMEQYF

v_call: TRBV20-1
clone_size: .
j_call: TRBJ1-1
d_call: .
cdr3_nt: TGCAGTGCTAGAGAGAGGGTACGAGGGGCCGCTTTCTTT
cdr3_aa: CSARERVRGAAFF

v_call: TRBV5-1
clone_size: few
j_call: TRBJ1-2
d_call: TRBD1
cdr3_nt: TGCGCCAGCAGCGAGGGACAGGGGCTAAACTATGGCTACACCTTC
cdr3_aa: CASSEGQGLNYGYTF

v_call: TRBV6-2/TRBV6-3
clone_size: .
j_call: TRBJ1-1
d_call: .
cdr3_nt: TGTGCCAGCAGTTACCACAGAAGCACTGAAGCTTTCTTT
cdr3_aa: CASSYHRSTEAFF

v_call: TRBV7-3
clone_size: few
j_call: TRBJ2-5
d_call: .
cdr3_nt: TGTGCCAGCAGCTTACTCGTCGGAGCCCAAGAGACCCAGTACTTC
cdr3_aa: CASSLLVGAQETQYF

v_call: TRBV29-1
clone_size: many
j_call: TRBJ2-1
d_call: TRBD1
cdr3_nt: TGCAGCTGGGACAGCAACAATGAGCAGTTCTTC
cdr3_aa: CSWDSNNEQFF

v_call: TRBV9
clone_size: few
j_call: TRBJ2-5
d_call: TRBD1
cdr3_nt: TGTGCCAGCGGTTATGACAGGGGCCAGCAGTACTTC
cdr3_aa: CASGYDRGQQYF

v_call: TRBV19
clone_size: .
j_call: TRBJ1-1
d_call: .
cdr3_nt: TGTGCCAGTCCCGGAGGAGGGGAAGCTTTCTTT
cdr3_aa: CASPGGGEAFF

v_call: TRBV7-2
clone_size: .
j_call: TRBJ1-1
d_call: .
cdr3_nt: TGTGCCAGCAGCTACCTAGACAGGTGGGCTGAAGCTTTCTTT
cdr3_aa: CASSYLDRWAEAFF

v_call: TRBV4-1
clone_size: few
j_call: TRBJ2-7
d_call: .
cdr3_nt: TGCGCCAGCAGCCAAGTTCTAGGGGCCGGCGAGCAGTACTTC
cdr3_aa: CASSQVLGAGEQYF

v_call: TRBV20-1
clone_size: .
j_call: TRBJ2-7
d_call: .
cdr3_nt: TGCAGTGCCTCCCCCCGGGAGACCTACGAGCAGTACTTC
cdr3_aa: CSASPRETYEQYF

v_call: TRBV4-2
clone_size: .
j_call: TRBJ2-5
d_call: TRBD2
cdr3_nt: TGTGCCAGCAGCCAAGAAAAAACGGGAGGGATAGAAGAGACCCAGTACTTC
cdr3_aa: CASSQEKTGGIEETQYF

v_call: TRBV15
clone_size: .
j_call: TRBJ2-1
d_call: .
cdr3_nt: TGTGCCACCAGCAGAGACAGGGTCCTCTACAATGAGCAGTTCTTC
cdr3_aa: CATSRDRVLYNEQFF

v_call: TRBV6-5
clone_size: .
j_call: TRBJ1-1
d_call: .
cdr3_nt: TGTGCCAGCAGTTATTCGGGGGCCATGAACACTGAAGCTTTCTTT
cdr3_aa: CASSYSGAMNTEAFF

v_call: TRBV27
clone_size: once
j_call: TRBJ2-7
d_call: .
cdr3_nt: TGTGCCAGCAGTCCGGGCCCAGTGCCCTACGAGCAGTACTTC
cdr3_aa: CASSPGPVPYEQYF

v_call: TRBV2
clone_size: .
j_call: TRBJ2-1
d_call: .
cdr3_nt: TGTGCCAGCAGTGACAAAAGGGTGAGCTCCTACAATGAGCAGTTCTTC
cdr3_aa: CASSDKRVSSYNEQFF

v_call: TRBV27
clone_size: few
j_call: TRBJ2-1
d_call: TRBD1
cdr3_nt: TGTGCCAGCGGGACAGTCCTCTCTTTCTACAATGAGCAGTTCTTC
cdr3_aa: CASGTVLSFYNEQFF

v_call: TRBV27
clone_size: .
j_call: TRBJ2-2
d_call: .
cdr3_nt: TGTGCCAGCAGTTTATTGGCGGGAAGCTCCACCGGGGAGCTGTTTTTT
cdr3_aa: CASSLLAGSSTGELFF

v_call: TRBV12-3/TRBV12-4
clone_size: .
j_call: TRBJ2-7
d_call: .
cdr3_nt: TGTGCCACCTCACCCCAACGAGGCCTCGAGCAGTACTTC
cdr3_aa: CATSPQRGLEQYF

v_call: TRBV10-3
clone_size: .
j_call: TRBJ2-1
d_call: .
cdr3_nt: TGTGCCATCAGTGCACCCCAGCCGGGCAATGAGCAGTTCTTC
cdr3_aa: CAISAPQPGNEQFF

v_call: TRBV7-3
clone_size: many
j_call: TRBJ2-3
d_call: TRBD1
cdr3_nt: TGTGCCAGCAACCACCCGGGACAGGGAACAGATACGCAGTATTTT
cdr3_aa: CASNHPGQGTDTQYF

v_call: TRBV4-1
clone_size: .
j_call: TRBJ1-5
d_call: .
cdr3_nt: TGCGCCAGCAGTACTGGGGGGTTCAATCGGCCCCAGCATTTT
cdr3_aa: CASSTGGFNRPQHF

v_call: TRBV4-3
clone_size: few
j_call: TRBJ2-3
d_call: .
cdr3_nt: TGCGCCAGCAGCCAAGATCCCCCAAGCACAGATACGCAGTATTTT
cdr3_aa: CASSQDPPSTDTQYF

v_call: TRBV28
clone_size: few
j_call: TRBJ2-7
d_call: .
cdr3_nt: TGTGCCAGCAGTTCGCAGGGAGGGGGGGCCTACGAGCAGTACTTC
cdr3_aa: CASSSQGGGAYEQYF

v_call: TRBV2
clone_size: .
j_call: TRBJ1-1
d_call: .
cdr3_nt: TGTGCCAGCAATGGGCAGGGTGGGGGTCTCACTGAAGCTTTCTTT
cdr3_aa: CASNGQGGGLTEAFF

v_call: TRBV9
clone_size: .
j_call: TRBJ1-2
d_call: TRBD1
cdr3_nt: TGTGCCAGCAGCGGCCGGGACAGGGACTCTGGCTACACCTTC
cdr3_aa: CASSGRDRDSGYTF

v_call: TRBV7-2
clone_size: .
j_call: TRBJ1-4
d_call: .
cdr3_nt: TGTGCCAGCAGCTCCCGACAGTTTGCAACTAATGAAAAACTGTTTTTT
cdr3_aa: CASSSRQFATNEKLFF

v_call: TRBV20-1
clone_size: .
j_call: TRBJ1-3
d_call: .
cdr3_nt: TGCAGTGCTACTCCGGGAGCCAATGGAAACACCATATATTTT
cdr3_aa: CSATPGANGNTIYF

v_call: TRBV20-1
clone_size: .
j_call: TRBJ2-5
d_call: .
cdr3_nt: TGCAGTGCTAGAACTTCCAAAGAGACCCAGTACTTC
cdr3_aa: CSARTSKETQYF

v_call: TRBV7-2
clone_size: many
j_call: TRBJ2-1
d_call: TRBD2
cdr3_nt: TGTGCCAGCAGCTTAGATGTTAGCGGGAGTAGGTTCTTC
cdr3_aa: CASSLDVSGSRFF

v_call: TRBV7-2
clone_size: .
j_call: TRBJ2-1
d_call: .
cdr3_nt: TGTGCCAGCAGCTTAGCTGGGGCCAAAAAGTTCTTC
cdr3_aa: CASSLAGAKKFF